This TCR beta chain stems from a study of vaccination effects on CD4 cells after COVID-19. Per the germline V gene, CDR1 is SGHAT and CDR2 is FQNNGV. V was shortened by 4 bases and J by 0 bases, with 10 bases between the two germline ends. The CDR3 is made up of 15 amino acids. In the ViraFEST assay, antigen-specific CD4+ clonotypes were identified by expansion after peptide-pool stimulation. Culturing for roughly 10 days preceded CD4+ T cell isolation. Testing of the vaccine recipients showed negative nucleocapsid antibodies and no prior SARS-CoV-2 infection. Data came from immunoSEQ multiplex PCR; TCRdb stores just in-frame clones and leaves some out. This table holds roughly 20,000 clones, roughly 70% found once. Points on this clone: Its cognate antigen is unknown.

The starting material was CD4+ T cells from PBMCs cultured with HCoV-229E spike peptides, obtained before COVID-19 vaccination. V and J are TRBV11-2 and TRBJ1-3; D not certain. The receptor comes from a human donor who received a COVID-19 vaccine. The CDR3 region has the DNA TGTGCCAGCAGCTCGACACGGTACTCTGGAAACACCATATATTTT. As protein: CASSSTRYSGNTIYF.